The 20 T cell receptor beta chains listed next were all sequenced from one sample in a study of blood T cell repertoires in COVID-19. This table comes from immunoSEQ multiplex PCR, and its TCRdb copy is limited to in-frame clones, with some not included. The table records about 160,000 clones, around 90% of them present only once. The sequenced sample was peripheral blood. These receptors were obtained from an older woman who had recovered from COVID-19.

This clone was counted once. This chain links TRBV10-3 with TRBJ2-5, with 7 bases that match TRBD1. The CDR3 runs 12 residues. The ends lost 4 bases at V and 5 bases at J; junction bases unmatched: 1. Per germline, CDR1 ENHRY and CDR2 SYGVKD. CDR3 nucleotide sequence: TGTGCCATCAGTGGGGACAGTGAGACCCAGTACTTC. Its protein is CAISGDSETQYF.

The chain is built from TRBV6-1 and TRBJ1-3; D unclear. Germline V gene lookup returns CDR1 MNHNS and CDR2 SASEGT. CDR3 length: 14 amino acids. The germline V and J ends were trimmed by 3 bases and 0 bases, with 6 bases remaining between them. CDR3 sequence: CASSESGSGNTIYF. The CDR3 nucleotides are TGTGCCAGCAGTGAGTCAGGCTCTGGAAACACCATATATTTT.

This chain links TRBV6-1 with TRBJ2-7; 9 bases agree with TRBD1. Germline CDR1 and CDR2: MNHNS and SASEGT. This CDR3 is built from 16 residues. V was clipped by 1 base and J by 4 bases; unmatched bases: 8. The CDR3 is CASSEGGQGFWYEQYF. The DNA for the CDR3 is TGTGCCAGCAGTGAAGGGGGACAGGGTTTTTGGTACGAGCAGTACTTC.

This sequence joins TRBV19 and TRBJ2-2, with D perhaps TRBD1 (6 bases). The V end lost 6 bases, the J end lost 6 bases, and 11 bases lay between the germline ends. CDR1 is LNHDA, CDR2 SQIVND, per germline (reference sequence). CDR3 length: 13 residues. CDR3 bases: TGTGCCAGTAGATCACAGGGACCCGGGGAGCTGTTTTTT. It encodes CASRSQGPGELFF.

The V gene is TRBV4-1, the J gene TRBJ1-5, with 8 nucleotides matching TRBD1. The CDR3 is 17 residues long. Germline assignment: CDR1 MGHRA and CDR2 YSYEKL. Trimming removed 0 bases from V and 7 bases from J; junction bases left unmatched: 11. CDR3 amino acids: CASSQERGQAIPQPQHF. The DNA of the CDR3 is TGCGCCAGCAGCCAAGAGCGGGGACAGGCTATTCCGCAGCCCCAGCATTTT.

This rearrangement joins TRBV2 to TRBJ2-7; TRBD1 matches 7 bases. The germline V gene has CDR1 SNHLY and CDR2 FYNNEI. V gave up 2 bases and J gave up 11 bases; unmatched junction bases: 6. The CDR3 runs to 12 residues. Here the CDR3 DNA reads TGTGCCAGCAGTGAATTGTCACAGGGGAAGTACTTC. Translation: CASSELSQGKYF.

Concerning this clone itself: Compared with germline, one end of the junction differs, possibly owing to a read error. This chain links TRBV6-1 with TRBJ1-6, with 8 bases that match TRBD1. The V gene's germline CDR1 is MNHNS and CDR2 SASEGT. There are 15 residues in the CDR3. The CDR3 DNA reads as TGTGTCAGCAGTGAAGGGGGCAGGGGGCGATCACCCCTCCACTTT. Translation gives CVSSEGGRGRSPLHF.

Of note for this clone: At one boundary the junction diverges from the germline segment, which might be a read error. The rearrangement uses TRBV18 and TRBJ2-1; TRBD1 aligns across 9 bases. From germline, CDR1 is KGHSH and CDR2 LQKENI. The CDR3 has 15 amino acids. The CDR3 DNA is TGTGCCAGCTCCCCACAGGGGGCGTTCTACAATGAGCAGTTCTTC. This sequence encodes CASSPQGAFYNEQFF.

The rearrangement joins TRBV10-2 to TRBJ2-2; 7 bases are shared with TRBD1. The CDR3 runs to 15 residues. The V segment lost 7 bases and the J segment 0 bases; nucleotides outside the gene matches: 5. CDR1 is WSHSY and CDR2 is SAAADI in the germline V gene. DNA for the CDR3: TGCGCCAGCAATAGACAGGGATCGAACACCGGGGAGCTGTTTTTT. Its translation is CASNRQGSNTGELFF.

The chain is built from TRBV7-3 and TRBJ2-3, with 7 bases matching TRBD1. With V trimmed by 1 base and J by 0 bases, 1 base remained unmatched. This CDR3 has 15 amino acids. Germline CDR1 reads SGHTA; CDR2 reads FQGTGA. The CDR3 loop is CASSLRQGSTDTQYF. For the CDR3, the DNA is TGTGCCAGCAGCTTAAGACAGGGAAGCACAGATACGCAGTATTTT.

This clone appeared a few times. The gene calls are TRBV2 and TRBJ2-5, with 13 positions matching TRBD2. The CDR3 has 14 residues. V trimming: 8 bases; J trimming: 5 bases; junction bases outside the gene matches: 5. The germline V gene encodes CDR1 SNHLY and CDR2 FYNNEI. Here the CDR3 DNA reads TGTGCCAGCGGACTAGCGGGGGTTGGTGAGACCCAGTACTTC. Residues: CASGLAGVGETQYF.

This clone was seen a single time. The chain has TRBV7-2 and TRBJ2-7; possibly TRBD1 for D (6 bases). This CDR3 contains 14 residues. The V and J ends lost 2 bases and 3 bases respectively, with 11 bases between them. Per the germline V gene, CDR1 is SGHTA and CDR2 is FQGNSA. CDR3 loop: CASSLRQGSYEQYF. The DNA for the CDR3 is TGTGCCAGCAGCTTACGGCAGGGGAGCTACGAGCAGTACTTC.

The gene calls are TRBV12-3 or TRBV12-4 and TRBJ2-7; TRBD1 might be the D (6 bases). Trimming took 3 bases from V and 3 from J, leaving 9 bases between them. The CDR3 contains 13 residues. The CDR3 is CASSFQGGYEQYF. The DNA of the CDR3 is TGTGCCAGCAGTTTTCAAGGGGGCTACGAGCAGTACTTC.

This chain uses TRBV11-1 with TRBJ1-1; D gene ambiguous. Trimming stripped 2 bases from V and 4 bases from J, with 8 bases between. This CDR3 has 13 amino acids. CDR1 SGHAT and CDR2 FQDESV come from the germline V gene (reference sequence). The CDR3 loop is CASSLPTGTEAFF. CDR3 DNA: TGTGCCAGCAGCTTACCTACCGGCACTGAAGCTTTCTTT.

This chain's CDR3 is CASSLNGQLSEQYF. The CDR3 nucleotides read TGTGCCAGCAGTTTAAATGGACAGTTAAGCGAGCAGTACTTC. This chain connects TRBV27 to TRBJ2-7, with a tentative D call TRBD1 (6 bases). V lost 2 bases, J lost 6 bases, and 14 bases lay in between. The CDR3 has 14 residues. Germline-derived CDR1 and CDR2 are MNHEY and SMNVEV (reference sequence).

This chain uses TRBV5-4 with TRBJ2-2, with 7 bases lining up with TRBD1. V lost 5 bases and J lost 0; bases outside the gene matches: 7. Germline V CDR1 and CDR2: SGHNT, YYREEE (reference sequence). The CDR3 is 16 amino acids. The CDR3 DNA is TGTGCCAGCAGAAAGTACAGGGGACCGAACACCGGGGAGCTGTTTTTT. Residues: CASRKYRGPNTGELFF. Looking up the rest from reference TRBV5-4 and TRBJ2-2 gives the full variable domain: ETGVTQSPTHLIKTRGQQVTLRCSSQSGHNTVSWYQQALGQGPQFIFQYYREEENGRGNFPPRFSGLQFPNYSSELNVNALELDDSALYLCASRKYRGPNTGELFFGEGSRLTVL.

The gene calls are TRBV6-6 and TRBJ1-2; 7 nucleotides align to TRBD1. J gave up 2 bases and V 6 bases, and 6 bases lay outside the gene matches. The CDR3 consists of 14 residues. The germline gives CDR1 MNHNY, CDR2 SVGAGI (reference sequence). This CDR3 reads CASSGPGQNYGYTF. CDR3 bases: TGTGCCAGCAGCGGGCCGGGACAGAACTATGGCTACACCTTC.

There are a few counts of this clone. The gene calls are TRBV3-1 (or the pseudogene TRBV3-2) and TRBJ1-6; 7 positions match TRBD1. V lost 0 bases and J lost 8; bases outside the gene matches: 4. CDR1 LGHDT and CDR2 YNNKEL come from the germline V gene (reference sequence). The CDR3 has 15 amino acids. CDR3 nucleotide sequence: TGTGCCAGCAGCCAAGACGCGCAGGGGGATTCACCCCTCCACTTT. This sequence encodes CASSQDAQGDSPLHF.

CDR3 nucleotides: TGTGCCAGCAGCTGGGACACAGACTATGGCTACACCTTC. It yields the protein CASSWDTDYGYTF. This chain joins TRBV5-6 and TRBJ1-2; D might be TRBD1 (6 bases). This CDR3 spans 13 amino acids. V lost 3 bases to trimming and J lost 3 bases, with 9 bases between them. Germline V gives CDR1 SGHDT, CDR2 YYEEEE.

To note about this clone: Other DNA sequences in the same sample also yield this CDR3. This chain connects TRBV7-9 to TRBJ2-1; TRBD1 matches at 9 bases. This CDR3 is 15 amino acids long. CDR1 and CDR2 (germline): SEHNR, FQNEAQ (reference sequence). V gave up 1 base and J gave up 9 bases; unmatched junction bases: 7. The CDR3 is CASSLGGQGLGEQFF. As DNA, the CDR3 is TGTGCCAGCAGCTTAGGGGGACAGGGTCTAGGTGAGCAGTTCTTC.